This T cell receptor (beta chain) was captured by sequencing in a study of tumor-infiltrating lymphocytes in primary liver carcinoma. At the level of the study: Male and female patients aged 30 to 69 years made up the cohort.

About this clonotype: Its antigen is as yet unknown.

TCR beta cDNA was prepared out of around 460 ng total RNA by means of a constant-region primer. TCR beta libraries came from three nested multiplex PCR rounds using slightly modified ARM-PCR. A C-beta reverse primer and TRBV1-TRBV30 forward primers served in each of the first two PCR rounds, at 10 cycles apiece. In TCRdb, the multiplex PCR reads were re-called with MiXCR into one record per CDR3 protein. The sample gives 300,000 to 350,000 distinct CDR3 sequences, 50% to 60% of which show up once; about a sixth is in the top ten. Researchers drew blood RNA from unsorted whole blood and extracted germline DNA as well. Chronic HBV infection affected patients, none of whom had received treatment. The CDR3 totals 15 residues. V was cut by 8 bases and J by 1 base, with 16 bases left in between. Study results and caveats: Bulk unsorted material prevented CD4+ and CD8+ repertoire comparison.

The material sequenced was peripheral blood. The chain uses TRBV12-3 or TRBV12-4 and TRBJ2-3; D not certain. The clonotype comes from a woman in her twenties or thirties with primary liver carcinoma and hepatitis B virus infection. CDR3 sequence reads: CASLLSIAGTDTQYF. The CDR3 nucleotides are TGTGCCAGCCTACTTTCCATCGCGGGCACAGATACGCAGTATTTT.